Listed below are T cell receptor beta chains from one sample, sequenced in a study of T cell changes during pregnancy in multiple sclerosis. Profiled with immunoSEQ multiplex PCR; TCRdb holds only in-frame clones, not every one. The table lists 60,000 to 90,000 clones, approximately 89% of them singletons. This specimen was peripheral blood, taken before pregnancy. Source of these receptors: a female donor with multiple sclerosis, enrolled in a pregnancy study. The CDR3 runs from the conserved cysteine through the conserved F or W. Fields, in order: D gene, V gene, J gene, clone size, CDR3 DNA, CDR3 protein. A D gene is named only where the DNA matches it firmly. Size values are once, few and many counts, or a class for expanded clones, and some rows have none.

d_call: NA
v_call: TRBV28
j_call: TRBJ1-4
clone_size: NA
cdr3_nt: TGTGCCAGCAGTTTACCCAGGGTCGCCGAAAAACTGTTTTTT
cdr3_aa: CASSLPRVAEKLFF

d_call: NA
v_call: TRBV7-2
j_call: TRBJ2-7
clone_size: NA
cdr3_nt: TGTGCCAGCAGCTCCTTTAGGAGAGCGGGTAACGAGCAGTACTTC
cdr3_aa: CASSSFRRAGNEQYF

d_call: TRBD1
v_call: TRBV10-3
j_call: TRBJ1-1
clone_size: NA
cdr3_nt: TGTGCCATCACCGACGGGGACAGGGCTACTGAAGCTTTCTTT
cdr3_aa: CAITDGDRATEAFF

d_call: NA
v_call: TRBV19
j_call: TRBJ2-4
clone_size: NA
cdr3_nt: TGTGCCAGTAGTATAGTCGGGGGAGGGGGGCTAAACATTCAGTACTTC
cdr3_aa: CASSIVGGGGLNIQYF

d_call: NA
v_call: TRBV11-3
j_call: TRBJ2-2
clone_size: NA
cdr3_nt: TGTGCCAGCAGATCTCAGGGGTCCGGGGAGCTGTTTTTT
cdr3_aa: CASRSQGSGELFF

d_call: NA
v_call: TRBV13
j_call: TRBJ1-1
clone_size: NA
cdr3_nt: TGTGCCAGCAGCTTCCGACAGGTAAAGAACACTGAAGCTTTCTTT
cdr3_aa: CASSFRQVKNTEAFF

d_call: NA
v_call: TRBV10-1
j_call: TRBJ2-3
clone_size: NA
cdr3_nt: TGCGCCAGCAGTGCAGTGATCACAGATACGCAGTATTTT
cdr3_aa: CASSAVITDTQYF

d_call: NA
v_call: TRBV5-1
j_call: TRBJ1-4
clone_size: NA
cdr3_nt: TGCGCCAGCAGCTTGGAGGTGGGGCGTAATGAAAAACTGTTTTTT
cdr3_aa: CASSLEVGRNEKLFF

d_call: TRBD2
v_call: TRBV5-4
j_call: TRBJ2-7
clone_size: NA
cdr3_nt: TGTGCCAGCAGTTCAAGACTAGCGGGGTCCTACGAGCAGTACTTC
cdr3_aa: CASSSRLAGSYEQYF

d_call: TRBD1
v_call: TRBV13
j_call: TRBJ1-5
clone_size: NA
cdr3_nt: TGTGCCAGCAGCTCCGCCCTGACAGGGAATCAGCCCCAGCATTTT
cdr3_aa: CASSSALTGNQPQHF

d_call: NA
v_call: TRBV6-6
j_call: TRBJ1-5
clone_size: NA
cdr3_nt: TGTGCCAGCACCTTTCTGGCGCAGGGAGGTCAGCCCCAGCATTTT
cdr3_aa: CASTFLAQGGQPQHF

d_call: NA
v_call: TRBV4-1
j_call: TRBJ2-3
clone_size: once
cdr3_nt: TGCGCCAGCAGCCAATCAGATCCAGATACGCAGTATTTT
cdr3_aa: CASSQSDPDTQYF

d_call: NA
v_call: TRBV27
j_call: TRBJ1-5
clone_size: NA
cdr3_nt: TGTGCCAGCAGTTTATGGGCAGGGGACAATCAGCCCCAGCATTTT
cdr3_aa: CASSLWAGDNQPQHF

d_call: TRBD2
v_call: TRBV7-2
j_call: TRBJ2-7
clone_size: NA
cdr3_nt: TGTGCCAGCAGCCGATCCTCGCCTAGCGGCACCTACGAGCAGTACTTC
cdr3_aa: CASSRSSPSGTYEQYF

d_call: TRBD1
v_call: TRBV6-5
j_call: TRBJ1-5
clone_size: NA
cdr3_nt: TGTGCCAGCAGACGACAGGGACTCAATCAGCCCCAGCATTTT
cdr3_aa: CASRRQGLNQPQHF